This TCR beta chain was obtained from a study of blood T cell repertoires in COVID-19. Background on the study: Specimens from acute and convalescent COVID-19 originated in the United States, Italy and Spain.

Germline loops: CDR1 SGHTA, CDR2 FQGTGA. The CDR3 totals 15 residues. V was pared by 3 bases and J by 2 bases, with 0 bases of the junction left unmatched. As processed by the authors: Amplified reference gene primers provided the basis for estimating nucleated cell counts. Repertoires were generated with immunoSEQ multiplex PCR, while TCRdb's copy carries only in-frame clones and drops some. V and J calls and clone size are those listed in that table; D and trimming were worked out from the DNA. The table has approximately 400,000 clones, less than 90% seen once. Cohort allocation depended upon clinical history that participants reported.

Sequencing was carried out using PBMCs or T cells enriched from blood (not recorded which). This receptor was taken from a woman aged 50 to 60 who had recovered from COVID-19. V is TRBV7-3 and J is TRBJ2-1; 11 bases line up with TRBD2. CDR3 sequence: CASSFSGGAYNEQFF. The DNA of the CDR3 is TGTGCCAGCAGCTTTAGCGGGGGGGCCTACAATGAGCAGTTCTTC.